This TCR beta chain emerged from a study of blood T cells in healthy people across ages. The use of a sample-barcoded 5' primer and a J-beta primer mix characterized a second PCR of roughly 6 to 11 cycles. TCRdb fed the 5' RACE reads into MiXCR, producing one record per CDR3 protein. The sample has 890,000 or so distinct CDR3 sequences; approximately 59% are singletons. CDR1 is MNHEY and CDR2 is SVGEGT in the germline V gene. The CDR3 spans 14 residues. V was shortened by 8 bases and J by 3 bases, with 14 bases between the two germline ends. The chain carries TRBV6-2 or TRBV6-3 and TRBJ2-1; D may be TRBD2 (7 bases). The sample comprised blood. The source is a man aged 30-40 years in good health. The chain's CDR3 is CASGRGGHYNEQFF. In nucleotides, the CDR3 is TGTGCCAGCGGTAGGGGGGGACACTACAATGAGCAGTTCTTC.